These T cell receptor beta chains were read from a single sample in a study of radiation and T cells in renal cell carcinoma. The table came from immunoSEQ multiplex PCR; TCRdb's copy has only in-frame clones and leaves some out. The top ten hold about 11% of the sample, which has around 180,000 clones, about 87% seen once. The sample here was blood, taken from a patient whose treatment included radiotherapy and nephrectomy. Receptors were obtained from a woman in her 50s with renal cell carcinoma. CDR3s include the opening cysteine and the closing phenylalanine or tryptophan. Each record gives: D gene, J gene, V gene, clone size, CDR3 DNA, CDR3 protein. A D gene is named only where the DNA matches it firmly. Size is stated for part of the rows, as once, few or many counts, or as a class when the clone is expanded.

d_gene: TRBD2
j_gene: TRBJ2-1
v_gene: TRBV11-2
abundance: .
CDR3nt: TGTGCCAGCAGCTCCCCTGGGAGGGTTGAGCAGTTCTTC
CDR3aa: CASSSPGRVEQFF

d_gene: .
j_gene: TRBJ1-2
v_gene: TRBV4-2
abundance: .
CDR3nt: TGTGCCAGCAGGACCTCGGGGGCGTTTCGGGGCTACACCTTC
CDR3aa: CASRTSGAFRGYTF

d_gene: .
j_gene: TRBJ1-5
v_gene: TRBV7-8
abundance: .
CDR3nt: TGTGCCAGCAGCTTCTCGGACAGCAATCAGCCCCAGCATTTT
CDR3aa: CASSFSDSNQPQHF

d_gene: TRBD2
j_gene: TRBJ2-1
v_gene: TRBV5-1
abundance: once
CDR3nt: TGCGCCAGCAAAATCGGGGGGGCCACCTACAATGAGCAGTTCTTC
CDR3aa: CASKIGGATYNEQFF

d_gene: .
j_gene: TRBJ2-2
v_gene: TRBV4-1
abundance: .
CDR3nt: TGCGCCAGCAGCTCCCTCGACGTAGTCCCGAACACCGGGGAGCTGTTTTTT
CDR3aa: CASSSLDVVPNTGELFF

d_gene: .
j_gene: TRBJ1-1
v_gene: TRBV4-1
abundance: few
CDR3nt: TGCGCCAGCAGTCAAACGGCGGTGCGCGCTGAAGCTTTCTTT
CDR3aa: CASSQTAVRAEAFF

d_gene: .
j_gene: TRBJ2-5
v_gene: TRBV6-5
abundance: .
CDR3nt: TGTGCCAGCAGTTACAGGGAGACCCAGTACTTC
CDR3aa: CASSYRETQYF

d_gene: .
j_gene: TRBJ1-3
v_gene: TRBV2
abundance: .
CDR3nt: TGTGCCAGCACAGGGGACTCTGGAAACACCATATATTTT
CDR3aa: CASTGDSGNTIYF

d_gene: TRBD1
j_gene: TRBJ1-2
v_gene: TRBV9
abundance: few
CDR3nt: TGTGCCAGCAGCGCCGGGACAGGGGGTTGGTATGGCTACACCTTC
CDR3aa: CASSAGTGGWYGYTF

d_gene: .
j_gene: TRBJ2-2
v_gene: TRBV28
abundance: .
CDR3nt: TGTGCCAGCAGTACCCCCGCCACCGGGGAGCTGTTTTTT
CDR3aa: CASSTPATGELFF

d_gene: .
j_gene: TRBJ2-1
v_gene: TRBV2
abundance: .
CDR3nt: TGTGCCAGCAGTGAAGAGGGGGGGCCCTACAATGAGCAGTTCTTC
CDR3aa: CASSEEGGPYNEQFF

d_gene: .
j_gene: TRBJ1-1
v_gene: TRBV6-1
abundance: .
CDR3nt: TGTGCCAGCATCAAGGGTTTAAACACTGAAGCTTTCTTT
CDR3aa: CASIKGLNTEAFF

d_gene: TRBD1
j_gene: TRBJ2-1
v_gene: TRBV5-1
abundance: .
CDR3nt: TGCGCCAGCAGCTTGGACAGGGGGTCCTACAATGAGCAGTTCTTC
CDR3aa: CASSLDRGSYNEQFF

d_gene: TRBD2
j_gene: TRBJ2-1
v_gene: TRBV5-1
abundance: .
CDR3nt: TGCGCCAGCAGCTTAGGGACTAGCGGGTACAATGAGCAGTTCTTC
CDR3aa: CASSLGTSGYNEQFF

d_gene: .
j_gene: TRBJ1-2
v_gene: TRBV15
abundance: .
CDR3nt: TGTGCCACCAGTAGCCCAGGGGATTTGCTCTATGGCTACACCTTC
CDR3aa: CATSSPGDLLYGYTF

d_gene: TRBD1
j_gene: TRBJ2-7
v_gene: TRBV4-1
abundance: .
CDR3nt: TGCGCCAGCAGCCTGGGACAGGGGGCGTACGAGCAGTACTTC
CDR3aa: CASSLGQGAYEQYF

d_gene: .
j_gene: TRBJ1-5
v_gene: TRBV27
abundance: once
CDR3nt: TGTGCCAGCAGTTTATCGACTCCTATCAGGACCCAGCATTTT
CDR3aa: CASSLSTPIRTQHF